Sequencing of this T cell receptor (beta chain) was carried out in a study of T cells in Graves' hyperthyroidism and ophthalmopathy. Amplification of TCR beta CDR3 regions was performed using RNA transcripts as template. During a first-round RT-PCR of the TCR CDR3, the HTBI primer set was used. MiXCR, applied by TCRdb to the multiplex PCR reads, yields one record per CDR3 protein. The sample contains about 300,000 distinct CDR3 sequences, around 20% of which appear only once. This CDR3 contains 15 residues. J was trimmed by 6 bases and V by 4 bases; bases with no gene match: 4. CDR1 SGHVS and CDR2 FNYEAQ come from the germline V gene.

Sequenced sample: blood. This TCR came from a man aged 50-59 years with Graves' ophthalmopathy. The chain combines TRBV7-6 with TRBJ2-3; 13 nucleotides agree with TRBD2. CDR3 residues: CASSSGTSGVDTQYF. The CDR3 DNA is TGTGCCAGCAGCTCTGGGACTAGCGGGGTGGATACGCAGTATTTT.